This T cell receptor beta chain appears in the sequencing data of a study of T-cell reconstitution after alpha-beta-depleted transplantation in children. For TCRbeta, the library was prepared with unique molecular identifiers. TCRdb reprocessed the PCR reads with MiXCR, giving one entry per CDR3 protein. The table lists a few hundred thousand distinct CDR3 sequences, around 13% of them singletons. Germline lookup yields CDR1 SGHRS and CDR2 YFSETQ. Trimming took 4 bases from V and 0 from J; bases not matched to a gene: 13. CDR3 length: 20 amino acids. The sample holds a few counts of this clonotype. The source of this sequence is a human donor who donated a stem cell graft to a child with combined immunodeficiency. Sequencing was performed on PBMCs from the stem cell graft donor, taken from the stem cell graft. This sequence joins TRBV5-1 and TRBJ2-1, with 13 bases that match TRBD2. The CDR3 loop is CASSPRGYTSGGASYNEQFF. Here the CDR3 DNA reads TGCGCCAGCAGCCCACGGGGCTACACTAGCGGGGGGGCCTCCTACAATGAGCAGTTCTTC. The full variable domain, with the rest looked up from reference TRBV5-1 and TRBJ2-1, is KAGVTQTPRYLIKTRGQQVTLSCSPISGHRSVSWYQQTPGQGLQFLFEYFSETQRNKGNFPGRFSGRQFSNSRSEMNVSTLELGDSALYLCASSPRGYTSGGASYNEQFFGPGTRLTVL.